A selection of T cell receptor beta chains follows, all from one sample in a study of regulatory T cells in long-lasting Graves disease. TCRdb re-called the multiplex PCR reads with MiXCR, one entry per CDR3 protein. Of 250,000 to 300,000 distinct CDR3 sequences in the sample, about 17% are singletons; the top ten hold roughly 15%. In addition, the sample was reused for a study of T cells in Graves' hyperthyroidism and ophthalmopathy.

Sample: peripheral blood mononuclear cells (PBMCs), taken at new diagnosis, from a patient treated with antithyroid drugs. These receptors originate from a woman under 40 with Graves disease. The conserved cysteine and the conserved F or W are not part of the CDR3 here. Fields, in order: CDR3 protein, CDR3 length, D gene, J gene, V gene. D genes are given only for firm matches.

ASRVRAEAF | 9 | . | TRBJ1-1 | TRBV4-2
ASSDNPNYEQY | 11 | . | TRBJ2-7 | TRBV5-1
ASSSSDPGREKLF | 13 | . | TRBJ1-4 | TRBV12-3/TRBV12-4
ASRAWSLVSNYGYT | 14 | . | TRBJ1-2 | TRBV6-1
ASSQDDWSYEQY | 12 | . | TRBJ2-7 | TRBV4-1
ASSPGSYNEQF | 11 | . | TRBJ2-1 | TRBV28
SAREGIKETQY | 11 | . | TRBJ2-5 | TRBV20-1
SARQGGKLV | 9 | TRBD1 | TRBJ1-4 | TRBV20-1
AIAAPDEPNEQY | 12 | . | TRBJ2-7 | TRBV10-3
ASSADRVNTEAF | 12 | TRBD1 | TRBJ1-1 | TRBV10-1
ASSLRDRYEQY | 11 | TRBD1 | TRBJ2-7 | TRBV5-1
ASSSGTSGGRNEQF | 14 | TRBD2 | TRBJ2-1 | TRBV5-1